One and the same sample provided the 6 T cell receptor beta chains below, sequenced in a study of T cells in Graves' hyperthyroidism and ophthalmopathy. RNA transcripts gave rise to amplified TCR beta CDR3 regions. Initially, a first-round RT-PCR of the TCR CDR3 employed the HTBI primer set. One entry per CDR3 protein, called by TCRdb with MiXCR from the multiplex PCR reads. The sample includes a few hundred thousand distinct CDR3 sequences, 35% to 55% of them seen just once. The specimen sequenced was peripheral blood or thyroid tissue (not recorded which). Receptors originate from a woman under 30 with Graves' hyperthyroidism.

This clonotype was found a few times. V usage is TRBV7-7 and J usage is TRBJ1-6, with 12 bases matching TRBD1. The CDR3 spans 18 residues. Germline CDR1 and CDR2: SSHAT and FNYEAQ (reference sequence). CDR3 residues: CASGKPGQGALPNSPLHF. CDR3 in DNA: TGTGCTAGCGGGAAACCGGGACAGGGGGCCTTACCTAATTCACCCCTCCACTTT. The full variable domain, completed using reference TRBV7-7 and TRBJ1-6, is GAGVSQSPRYKVTKRGQDVTLRCDPISSHATLYWYQQALGQGPEFLTYFNYEAQPDKSGLPSDRFSAERPEGSISTLTIQRTEQRDSAMYRCASGKPGQGALPNSPLHFGNGTRLTVT.

There are many counts of this clonotype. J is TRBJ1-1 and V is TRBV24-1; D gene uncertain. CDR1 KGHDR and CDR2 SFDVKD come from the germline V gene. Trimming cost V 3 bases and J 6 bases, with 7 bases left between them. The CDR3 extends over 12 amino acids. The chain's CDR3 is CATSDGLAEAFF. Here the CDR3 DNA reads TGTGCCACCAGTGATGGGCTGGCTGAAGCTTTCTTT.

Regarding this clonotype: The CDR3 ends on some other residue instead of the conserved phenylalanine or tryptophan, so this is likely a read error. The DNA is left out, because the CDR3 cannot be placed on it with certainty; the CDR3 is given as TCRdb lists it. This chain joins TRBV4-3 and TRBJ1-4. Both ends counted, the CDR3 spans 9 residues. The germline V gene encodes CDR1 LGHNA and CDR2 YSLEER. CDR3 region: CASSLRGLG.

On this clonotype: Just one base apart from a much larger clone, this may be a read error. This rearrangement joins TRBV6-5 to TRBJ2-7; 13 bases are shared with TRBD2. The CDR3 has 17 residues. The germline V gene encodes CDR1 MNHEY and CDR2 SVGAGI. The CDR3 DNA reads TGTGCCATCAGTTACCGGCCAGGGACTAGCGGGAAAGGCGAGCAGTACTTC. Encoded protein: CAISYRPGTSGKGEQYF.

V gene TRBV10-3 combines with J gene TRBJ2-2, with 10 bases lining up with TRBD1. Germline trimming cut 10 bases from V and 2 bases from J; bases unmatched to any gene: 13. The CDR3 has 17 residues. The V gene's germline CDR1 is ENHRY and CDR2 SYGVKD. CDR3 residues: CASKGTGVIYNTGELFF. DNA for the CDR3: TGTGCCAGCAAAGGGACAGGGGTCATCTACAACACCGGGGAGCTGTTTTTT.

This clonotype was detected many times. V is TRBV5-1 and J is TRBJ1-6; 10 nucleotides line up with TRBD1. This CDR3 region has 13 residues. Germline loops: CDR1 SGHRS, CDR2 YFSETQ. With V trimmed by 8 bases and J by 7 bases, 3 bases remained unmatched. CDR3: CASRTGGNSPLHF. For the CDR3, the DNA is TGCGCCAGTAGGACAGGGGGGAATTCACCCCTCCACTTT.